This T cell receptor beta chain was documented in a study of T cell repertoires in cytomegalovirus infection. Study at large: From public TCR beta signatures came an indication of both CMV infection and matching HLA type. Study-level points and caveats: Dominant in the ex vivo response were TCR beta clonotypes restricted by HLA-C and specific for CMV. The cumulative frequency of public TCR beta families identified carriers of CMV plus the relevant HLA.

CDR3 length: 15 residues. Per germline, CDR1 SGHRS and CDR2 YFSETQ. Trimming took off 6 bases at V and 5 bases at J, with 19 bases between the two ends. This clonotype was seen more than once but under ten times. Its antigen remains unidentified. TCRdb processed the reads anew with MiXCR; each CDR3 protein has one entry. Of over 300,000 distinct CDR3 sequences in the sample, roughly a sixth were seen once. Material for sequencing was PBMCs. This chain connects TRBV5-1 to TRBJ2-3; possibly TRBD2 for D (6 bases). This TCR was sampled from a human donor in good health (CMV status not recorded). Some clones in this sample may be carry-over from other donors' samples. CDR3 sequence: CASTLGLTRGDTQYF. The CDR3 DNA reads TGCGCCAGCACCCTGGGACTCACCCGCGGAGATACGCAGTATTTT.